Sequencing of this TCR beta chain was carried out in a study of shared T cell receptors in the human thymus. The protocol was immunoSEQ multiplex PCR, while the TCRdb copy is restricted to in-frame clones and leaves out a portion. Here the sample spans hundreds of thousands of clones, over 75% being singletons. The same sample was also studied in work on human thymus T cells.

The clonotype was recovered from a boy in the first two years of life with a congenital heart defect. Sequenced sample: thymocytes.

This chain's CDR3 is CASRFGTDTQYF. DNA for the CDR3: TGTGCCAGCAGATTCGGGACAGATACGCAGTATTTT. V and J are TRBV28 and TRBJ2-3, with D uncertain. Looked up from germline, CDR1 is MDHEN and CDR2 is SYDVKM. The CDR3 loop spans 12 amino acids. Trimming pared 6 bases from V and 3 bases from J, leaving 7 bases between.